This T cell receptor (beta chain) was observed in a study of shared T cell receptors in the human thymus. The length of the CDR3 is 18 residues. With V trimmed by 6 bases and J by 6 bases, 17 bases remained unmatched. CDR1 and CDR2 (germline): SGHVS, FNYEAQ. Some clones are missing from TCRdb's copy, which holds only in-frame ones; the method was immunoSEQ multiplex PCR. The sample consists of 600,000 or so clones, about 87% of them appearing once. The same sample was also used in a study of human thymus T cells. This second study says: The donors were infants in Finland with congenital heart defects, otherwise immunologically healthy. In thymic and blood repertoires alike, V and J usage looked biased. Related work showed strongly overlapping thymic repertoires across unrelated individuals.

V and J are TRBV7-6 and TRBJ2-2, with 9 bases fitting TRBD1. Sequencing used thymocytes. This sequence was found in a boy younger than two with a congenital heart defect. The CDR3 here is CASSFGGTGRGRSGELFF. The CDR3 DNA reads as TGTGCCAGCAGTTTCGGGGGGACAGGGAGAGGAAGGTCCGGGGAGCTGTTTTTT.